The clone carrying this T cell receptor (beta chain) has a handful of counts. The data were produced by immunoSEQ multiplex PCR, yet TCRdb's version contains in-frame clones alone and is incomplete. The sample gives approximately 100,000 clones, more than 90% of which show up once; around 2.8% is in the top ten. This sample is part of a study of control samples from healthy donors and cancer patients. The CDR3 contains 14 residues. Looked up from germline, CDR1 is MNHNS and CDR2 is SASEGT. Trimming cost V 3 bases and J 5 bases, with 13 bases left between them. Sample: blood. This clonotype originated in a human donor in good health. The donor label of this sample is uncertain. This rearrangement joins TRBV6-1 to TRBJ2-5; a weak D match, TRBD2 (5 bases). For the CDR3, the DNA is TGTGCCAGCAGTGACGGGGTTGAAGTGGAGACCCAGTACTTC. It codes for CASSDGVEVETQYF.